This T cell receptor beta chain was retrieved from a study of T-cell reconstitution after alpha-beta-depleted transplantation in children. Points from the study as a whole: As was reported, about two months after transplant, alpha-beta T cells came from several hundred expanded graft clones. At the one-year point after transplant, T-cell counts and TCRbeta diversity were found to come mostly from T cells that had been newly produced. Certain patients had high TCRbeta diversity at day 60, and it came from recipient T cells and thymic progenitors that survived.

Library preparation (for TCRbeta) was performed with unique molecular identifiers. One entry per CDR3 protein, called by TCRdb with MiXCR from the PCR reads. The sample holds 300,000 or so distinct CDR3 sequences, around 25% seen once. The CDR3 runs 13 residues. V lost 3 bases, J lost 5 bases, and 6 bases stayed unmatched. The germline CDR1 and CDR2 sequences are SQVTM and ANQGSEA. Turning to this clonotype: Antigen unknown.

The sequencing here drew on PBMCs, mostly from graft donor cells, taken 180 days after TCRalphabeta/CD19-depleted stem cell transplant. The sequence derives from a male patient between 10 and 17 years old who had a stem cell transplant for acute lymphoblastic leukemia, so the T cells may come from the graft donor. The chain uses TRBV29-1 and TRBJ2-7; TRBD1 aligns across 8 bases. The CDR3 region is CSVERGQGNEQYF. The CDR3 DNA is TGCAGCGTTGAGAGAGGACAGGGAAACGAGCAGTACTTC.